This T cell receptor (beta chain) was recorded in a study of technical replicates of blood from four donors. Profiling relied on immunoSEQ multiplex PCR, and the TCRdb table lists in-frame clones only, not all of them. The sample consists of 95,000 to 100,000 clones, roughly 95% of them appearing once. CDR1 and CDR2 from the germline V gene are MNHEY and SMNVEV (reference sequence). The CDR3 consists of 15 residues. The V and J ends lost 3 bases and 0 bases, in that order; junction bases with no gene match: 4. The chain is built from TRBV27 and TRBJ2-7, with TRBD1 matching over 8 bases. The specimen was T cells isolated from PBMCs. This sequence was found in a human donor in good health. The CDR3 loop reads CASSFGQGPSYEQYF. The CDR3 nucleotides are TGTGCCAGCAGTTTTGGACAGGGCCCCTCCTACGAGCAGTACTTC.